This T cell receptor beta chain was identified in a study of HIV-infected children after antiretroviral therapy interruption. Study-wide context: Median age was roughly 9.3 years (interruption) and around 8 years (continuous). Recorded EBV and CMV exposure existed for most children. For the interruption arm, samples span week 0 through about 3 years after study end.

A 3' RACE protocol on RNA, with unique molecular identifiers, produced the TCR library. MiXCR, applied by TCRdb to the 3' RACE reads, yields one record per CDR3 protein. The sample contains 70,000 to 90,000 distinct CDR3 sequences, approximately 6.9% of which appear only once. The germline V and J ends were trimmed by 4 bases and 8 bases, with 14 bases remaining between them. The CDR3 totals 12 residues. Germline V gene sequence: CDR1 DFQATT, CDR2 SNEGSKA (reference sequence). Treatment denoted: PENTA 11 planned treatment interruption arm or continuous ART arm. This clonotype was observed at least ten times.

The TCR sequence derives from a pool of human donors with HIV. The V and J genes are TRBV20-1 and TRBJ1-2; D unresolved. The material was CD45RA+ CD4+ T cells from PBMCs, pooled from several time points, obtained from a donor given antiretroviral therapy, either interrupted or continuous. Subset here: naive CD4+ CD45RA+ CD45RO- T cells. CDR3: CSAISPIVGYTF. CDR3 bases: TGCAGTGCTATCAGCCCGATAGTGGGCTACACCTTC.